The 2 T cell receptor beta chains presented below share a single source sample, sequenced in a study of blood T cells in healthy people across ages. Through a sample-barcoded 5' primer and a J-beta primer mix, a second PCR was run for roughly 7 to 12 cycles. TCRdb processed the 5' RACE reads anew with MiXCR; each CDR3 protein has one entry. Of approximately 1.5 million distinct CDR3 sequences detected, roughly 32% appear once; the ten largest clones hold about 11%. Sequenced material: blood. All receptors derive from a woman aged 30 to 39 in good health.

The chain links TRBV27 to TRBJ1-1, with D perhaps TRBD1 (5 bases). Trimming removed 2 bases from V and 10 bases from J, with 17 bases in between. In germline, CDR1 is MNHEY, CDR2 SMNVEV (reference sequence). The CDR3 is made up of 14 amino acids. The CDR3 DNA reads as TGTGCCAGCAGTTTAACGTGGGGCCCGTTAGGAGCTTTCTTT. It yields the protein CASSLTWGPLGAFF.

CDR3 sequence reads: CSASPGTSGENEQFF. In DNA, the CDR3 is TGCAGTGCTAGTCCCGGGACTAGCGGGGAGAATGAGCAGTTCTTC. The chain combines TRBV20-1 with TRBJ2-1; TRBD2 matches at 13 bases. With 3 bases clipped from V and 7 bases from J, the junction kept 6 bases outside the gene matches. Germline V gene data show CDR1 as DFQATT and CDR2 as SNEGSKA (reference sequence). The CDR3 has 15 amino acids.